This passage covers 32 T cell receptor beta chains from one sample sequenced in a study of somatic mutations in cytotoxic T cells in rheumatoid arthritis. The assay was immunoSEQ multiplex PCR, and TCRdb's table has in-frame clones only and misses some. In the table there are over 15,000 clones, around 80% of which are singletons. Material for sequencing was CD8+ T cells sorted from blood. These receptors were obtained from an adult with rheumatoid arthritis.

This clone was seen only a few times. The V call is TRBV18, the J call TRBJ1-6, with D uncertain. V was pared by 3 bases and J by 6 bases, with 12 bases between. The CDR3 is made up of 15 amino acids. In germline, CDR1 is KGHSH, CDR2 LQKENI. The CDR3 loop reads CASSPDTGSNSPLHF. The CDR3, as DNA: TGTGCCAGCTCACCCGACACGGGGTCTAATTCACCCCTCCACTTT.

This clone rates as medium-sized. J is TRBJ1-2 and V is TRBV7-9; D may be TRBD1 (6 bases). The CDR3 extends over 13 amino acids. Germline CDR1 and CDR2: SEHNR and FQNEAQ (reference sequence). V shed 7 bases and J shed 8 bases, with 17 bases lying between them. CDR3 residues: CASTPDDRTGYTF. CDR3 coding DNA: TGTGCCAGCACACCCGACGACAGGACCGGCTACACCTTC.

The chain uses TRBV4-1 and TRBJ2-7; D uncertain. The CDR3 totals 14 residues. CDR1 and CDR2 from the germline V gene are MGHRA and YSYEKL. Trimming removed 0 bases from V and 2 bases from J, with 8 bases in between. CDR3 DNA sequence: TGCGCCAGCAGCCAAGACGGACGGACCTACGAGCAGTACTTC. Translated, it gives CASSQDGRTYEQYF.

CDR3 coding DNA: TGCAGCGCGCTTGGGGACAGGGCCCACACTGAAGCTTTCTTT. Translated: CSALGDRAHTEAFF. The V call is TRBV29-1, the J call TRBJ1-1, with 9 bases fitting TRBD1. The CDR3 is 14 amino acids. CDR1 SQVTM and CDR2 ANQGSEA come from the germline V gene. V shed 7 bases, J shed 3 bases, and the junction held 9 bases outside the gene matches.

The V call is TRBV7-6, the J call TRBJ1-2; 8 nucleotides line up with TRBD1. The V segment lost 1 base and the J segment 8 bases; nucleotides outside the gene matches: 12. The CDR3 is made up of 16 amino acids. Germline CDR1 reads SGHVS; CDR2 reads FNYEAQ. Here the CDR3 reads CASSLGPGTGPDGYTF. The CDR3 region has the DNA TGTGCCAGCAGCTTAGGGCCAGGGACAGGCCCTGACGGCTACACCTTC.

Here the CDR3 reads CASREQRRRSRIYNSPLHF. CDR3 coding DNA: TGTGCCAGTAGAGAACAGCGGCGACGATCAAGGATCTATAATTCACCCCTCCACTTT. The rearrangement joins TRBV11-3 to TRBJ1-6; D unclear. The CDR3 is 19 residues long. V was clipped by 9 bases and J by 3 bases, with 27 bases between them. From germline, CDR1 is SGHNT and CDR2 YENEEA.

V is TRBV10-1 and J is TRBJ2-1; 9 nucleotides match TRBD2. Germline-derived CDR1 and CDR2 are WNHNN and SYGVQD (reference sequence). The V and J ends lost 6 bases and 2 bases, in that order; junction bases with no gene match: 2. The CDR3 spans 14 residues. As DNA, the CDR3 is TGCGCCAGCAGCGGACTAGCGCCCTACAATGAGCAGTTCTTC. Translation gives CASSGLAPYNEQFF.

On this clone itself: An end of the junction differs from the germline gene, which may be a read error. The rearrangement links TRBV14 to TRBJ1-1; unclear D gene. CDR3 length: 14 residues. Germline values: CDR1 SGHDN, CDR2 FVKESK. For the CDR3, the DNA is TGTGCCAACAGCCAAGTTACGTGGAACACTGAAGCTTTCTTT. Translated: CANSQVTWNTEAFF. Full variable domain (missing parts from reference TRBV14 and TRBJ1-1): EAGVTQFPSHSVIEKGQTVTLRCDPISGHDNLYWYRRVMGKEIKFLLHFVKESKQDESGMPNNRFLAERTGGTYSTLKVQPAELEDSGVYFCANSQVTWNTEAFFGQGTRLTVV.

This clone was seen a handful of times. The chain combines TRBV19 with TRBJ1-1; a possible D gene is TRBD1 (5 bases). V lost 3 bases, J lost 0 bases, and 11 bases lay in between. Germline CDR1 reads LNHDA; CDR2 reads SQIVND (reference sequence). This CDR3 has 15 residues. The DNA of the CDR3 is TGTGCCAGTAGTATTCAGGGAGGGGTGAACACTGAAGCTTTCTTT. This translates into CASSIQGGVNTEAFF.

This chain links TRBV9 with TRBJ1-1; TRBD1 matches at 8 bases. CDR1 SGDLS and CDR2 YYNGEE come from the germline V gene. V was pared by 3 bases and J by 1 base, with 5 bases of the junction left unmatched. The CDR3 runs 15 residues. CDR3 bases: TGTGCCAGCAGCGGGGGACAGGCGAGGAACACTGAAGCTTTCTTT. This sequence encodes CASSGGQARNTEAFF. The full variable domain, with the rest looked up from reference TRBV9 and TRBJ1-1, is DSGVTQTPKHLITATGQRVTLRCSPRSGDLSVYWYQQSLDQGLQFLIQYYNGEERAKGNILERFSAQQFPDLHSELNLSSLELGDSALYFCASSGGQARNTEAFFGQGTRLTVV.

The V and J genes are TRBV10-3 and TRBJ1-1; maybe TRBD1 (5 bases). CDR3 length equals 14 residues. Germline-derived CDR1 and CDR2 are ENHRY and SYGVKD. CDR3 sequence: CANKQALENTEAFF. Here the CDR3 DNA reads TGTGCTAACAAACAGGCGTTAGAGAACACTGAAGCTTTCTTT.

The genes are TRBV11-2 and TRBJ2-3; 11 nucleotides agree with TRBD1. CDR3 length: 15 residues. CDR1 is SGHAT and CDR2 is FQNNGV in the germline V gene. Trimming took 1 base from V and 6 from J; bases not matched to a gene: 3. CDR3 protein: CASSLGGQGGDTQYF. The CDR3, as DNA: TGTGCCAGCAGCTTAGGGGGACAGGGGGGGGATACGCAGTATTTT.

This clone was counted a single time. CDR3 nucleotide sequence: TGTGCCAGCAGCTTCGGACCGAACACTGAAGCTTTCTTT. It yields the protein CASSFGPNTEAFF. The chain couples TRBV11-3 to TRBJ1-1; unclear D gene. The CDR3 runs to 13 residues. The V gene's germline CDR1 is SGHNT and CDR2 YENEEA. V was pared by 3 bases and J by 1 base, with 6 bases between.

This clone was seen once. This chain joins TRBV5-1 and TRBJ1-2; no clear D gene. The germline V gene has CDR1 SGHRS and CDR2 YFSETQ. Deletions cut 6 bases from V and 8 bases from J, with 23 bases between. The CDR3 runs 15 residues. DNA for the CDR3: TGCGCCAGCACCTTACTCCCCTTTGGAGGGAGCGGCTACACCTTC. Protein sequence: CASTLLPFGGSGYTF.

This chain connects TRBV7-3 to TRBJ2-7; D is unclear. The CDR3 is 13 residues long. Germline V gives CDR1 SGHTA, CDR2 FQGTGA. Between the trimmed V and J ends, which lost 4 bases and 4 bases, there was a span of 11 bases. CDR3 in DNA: TGTGCCAGCAGCTCGACTCCGTGGTACGAGCAGTACTTC. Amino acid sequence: CASSSTPWYEQYF.

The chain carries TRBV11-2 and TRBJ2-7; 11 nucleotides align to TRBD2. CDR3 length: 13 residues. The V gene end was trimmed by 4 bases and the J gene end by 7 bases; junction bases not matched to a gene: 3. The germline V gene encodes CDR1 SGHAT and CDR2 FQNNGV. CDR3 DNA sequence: TGTGCCAGCAGCTGGGGGACTAGCGGTGAGCAGTACTTC. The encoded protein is CASSWGTSGEQYF.

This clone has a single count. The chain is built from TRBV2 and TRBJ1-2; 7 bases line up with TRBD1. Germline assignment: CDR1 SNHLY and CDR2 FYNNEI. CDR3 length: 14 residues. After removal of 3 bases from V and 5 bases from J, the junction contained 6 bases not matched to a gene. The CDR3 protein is CASSDKAGGYGYTF. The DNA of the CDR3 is TGTGCCAGCAGTGACAAGGCAGGGGGGTATGGCTACACCTTC. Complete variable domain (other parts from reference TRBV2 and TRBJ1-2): EPEVTQTPSHQVTQMGQEVILRCVPISNHLYFYWYRQILGQKVEFLVSFYNNEISEKSEIFDDQFSVERPDGSNFTLKIRSTKLEDSAMYFCASSDKAGGYGYTFGSGTRLTVV.

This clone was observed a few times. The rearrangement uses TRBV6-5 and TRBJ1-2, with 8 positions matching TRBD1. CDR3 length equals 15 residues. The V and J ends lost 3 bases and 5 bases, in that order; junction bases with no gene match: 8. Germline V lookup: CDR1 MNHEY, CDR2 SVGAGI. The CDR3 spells CASSYRGGQVYGYTF. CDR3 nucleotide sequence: TGTGCCAGCAGTTATCGCGGGGGACAGGTATATGGCTACACCTTC.

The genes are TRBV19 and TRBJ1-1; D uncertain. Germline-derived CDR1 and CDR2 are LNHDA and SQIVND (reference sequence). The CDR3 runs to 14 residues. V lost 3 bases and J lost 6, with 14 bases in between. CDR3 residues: CASSIRTGRSEAFF. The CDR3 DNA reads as TGTGCCAGTAGTATCCGAACCGGAAGGTCTGAAGCTTTCTTT.

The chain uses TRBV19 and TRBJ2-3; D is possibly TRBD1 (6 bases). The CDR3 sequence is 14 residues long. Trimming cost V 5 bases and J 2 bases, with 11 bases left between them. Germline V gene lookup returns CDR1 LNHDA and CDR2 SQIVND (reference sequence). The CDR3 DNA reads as TGTGCCAGTAGTGTACCAGGGGCCACAGATACGCAGTATTTT. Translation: CASSVPGATDTQYF.

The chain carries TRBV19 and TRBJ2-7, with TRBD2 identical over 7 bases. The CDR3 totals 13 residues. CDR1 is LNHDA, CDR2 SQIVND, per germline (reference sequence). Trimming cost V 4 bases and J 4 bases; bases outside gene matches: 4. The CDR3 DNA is TGTGCCAGTAGTAGGGACGGGAGGTACGAGCAGTACTTC. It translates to CASSRDGRYEQYF.

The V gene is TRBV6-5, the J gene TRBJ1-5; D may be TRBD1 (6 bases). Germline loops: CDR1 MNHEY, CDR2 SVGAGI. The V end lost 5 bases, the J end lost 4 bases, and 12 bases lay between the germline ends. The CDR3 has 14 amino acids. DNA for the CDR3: TGTGCCAGCAGTATTAATCAGGGGAATCAGCCCCAGCATTTT. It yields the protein CASSINQGNQPQHF.

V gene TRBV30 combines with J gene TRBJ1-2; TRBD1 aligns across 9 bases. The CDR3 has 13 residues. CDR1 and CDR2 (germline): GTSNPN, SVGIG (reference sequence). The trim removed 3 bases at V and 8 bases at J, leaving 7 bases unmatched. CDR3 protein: CAWSTGQGDGYTF. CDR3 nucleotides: TGTGCCTGGAGCACGGGACAGGGCGACGGCTACACCTTC. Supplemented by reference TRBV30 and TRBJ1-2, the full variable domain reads SQTIHQWPATLVQPVGSPLSLECTVEGTSNPNLYWYRQAAGRGLQLLFYSVGIGQISSEVPQNLSASRPQDRQFILSSKKLLLSDSGFYLCAWSTGQGDGYTFGSGTRLTVV.

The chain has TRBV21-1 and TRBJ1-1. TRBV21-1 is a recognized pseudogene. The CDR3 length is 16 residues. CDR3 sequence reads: CASVNREGYRNTEAFF. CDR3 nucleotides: TGTGCCAGCGTAAACAGGGAGGGTTATCGGAACACTGAAGCTTTCTTT.

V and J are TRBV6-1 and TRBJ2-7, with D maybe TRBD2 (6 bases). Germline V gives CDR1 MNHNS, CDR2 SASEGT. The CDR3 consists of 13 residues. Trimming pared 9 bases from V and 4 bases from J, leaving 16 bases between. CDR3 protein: CASSFTGTYEQYF. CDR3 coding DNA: TGTGCCAGTTCCTTTACCGGGACTTACGAGCAGTACTTC.

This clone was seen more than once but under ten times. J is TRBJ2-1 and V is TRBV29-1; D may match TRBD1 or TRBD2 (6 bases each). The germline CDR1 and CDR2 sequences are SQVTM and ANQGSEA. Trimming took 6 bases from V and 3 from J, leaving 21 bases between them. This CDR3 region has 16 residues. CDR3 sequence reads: CSVFFFGGQGYNEQFF. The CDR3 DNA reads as TGCAGCGTGTTCTTTTTTGGGGGGCAAGGCTACAATGAGCAGTTCTTC.

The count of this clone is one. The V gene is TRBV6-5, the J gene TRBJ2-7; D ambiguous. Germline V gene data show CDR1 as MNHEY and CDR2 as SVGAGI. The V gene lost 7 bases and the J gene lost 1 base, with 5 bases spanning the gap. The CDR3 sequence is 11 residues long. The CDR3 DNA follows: TGTGCCAGCACCGGTTCCTACGAGCAGTACTTC. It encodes CASTGSYEQYF.

CDR3 protein: CASSLGWSDYGYTF. CDR3 DNA sequence: TGTGCCAGCAGCTTAGGGTGGTCTGACTATGGCTACACCTTC. The chain links TRBV11-2 to TRBJ1-2; D call uncertain. The CDR3 spans 14 residues. Germline V gene sequence: CDR1 SGHAT, CDR2 FQNNGV. With 1 base removed from V and 3 bases from J, the gap between germline ends came to 9 bases.

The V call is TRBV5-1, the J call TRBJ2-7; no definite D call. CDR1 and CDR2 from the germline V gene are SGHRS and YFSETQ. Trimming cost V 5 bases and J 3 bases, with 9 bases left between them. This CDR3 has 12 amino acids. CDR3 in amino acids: CASRVGNYEQYF. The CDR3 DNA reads TGCGCCAGCAGGGTAGGGAACTACGAGCAGTACTTC.

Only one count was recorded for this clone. The CDR3 reads CASSFQGARETQYF. In DNA, the CDR3 is TGTGCCAGCAGCTTTCAGGGGGCGAGGGAGACCCAGTACTTC. V gene TRBV11-2 combines with J gene TRBJ2-5; 8 positions match TRBD1. After removal of 3 bases from V and 5 bases from J, the junction contained 5 bases not matched to a gene. The CDR3 length is 14 residues. Germline CDR1 is SGHAT and CDR2 is FQNNGV.

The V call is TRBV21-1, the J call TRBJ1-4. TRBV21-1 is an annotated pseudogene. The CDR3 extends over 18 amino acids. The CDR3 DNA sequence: TGTGCCAGCAGCACTCACGGCCCGGGAATCCCGACTAATGAAAAACTGTTTTTT. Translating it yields CASSTHGPGIPTNEKLFF.

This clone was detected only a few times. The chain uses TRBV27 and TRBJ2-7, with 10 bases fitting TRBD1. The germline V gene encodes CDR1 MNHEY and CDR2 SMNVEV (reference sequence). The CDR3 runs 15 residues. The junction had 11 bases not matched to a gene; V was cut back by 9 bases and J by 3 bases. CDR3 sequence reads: CARLGQGDWDYEQYF. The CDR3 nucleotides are TGTGCCAGACTCGGACAGGGGGATTGGGACTACGAGCAGTACTTC.